These T cell receptor beta chains were read from a single sample in a study of blood T cell repertoires in COVID-19. Repertoires were generated with immunoSEQ multiplex PCR, while TCRdb's copy carries only in-frame clones and drops some. Counted here are around 300,000 clones, roughly 87% occurring once; the ten biggest clones make up approximately 6%. Sequenced sample: PBMCs or T cells enriched from blood (not recorded which). The origin of the receptors is a woman aged 40-49 years who had recovered from COVID-19. CDR3s include the opening cysteine and the closing phenylalanine or tryptophan. A D gene is named only where the DNA matches it firmly. The size of a clone is reported for some rows only, either as once, few or many, or as a class for expanded clones.

>TRBV3-1/TRBV3-2|TRBJ1-5|TRBD1|13|few
TGTGCCAGCAGTAAACAGGGGACTCAGCCCCAGCATTTT
CASSKQGTQPQHF
>TRBV2|TRBJ1-6|.|13|.
TGTGCCAGCAGTGAATTATCCAATTCACCCCTCCACTTT
CASSELSNSPLHF
>TRBV10-3|TRBJ2-3|.|17|.
TGTGCCATCGGGGCTTCACAGGGATCAACTAGCACAGATACGCAGTATTTT
CAIGASQGSTSTDTQYF
>TRBV3-1/TRBV3-2|TRBJ2-1|.|12|.
TGTGCCAGCAGCCAATCTAGCAATGAGCAGTTCTTC
CASSQSSNEQFF
>TRBV27|TRBJ1-5|TRBD1|14|.
TGTGCCAGCAGTTTCGGACAGGCGGATCAGCCCCAGCATTTT
CASSFGQADQPQHF
>TRBV18|TRBJ1-2|.|14|.
TGTGCCAGCTCACCACTCCCCGCAGGCTATGGCTACACCTTC
CASSPLPAGYGYTF
>TRBV4-2|TRBJ2-1|TRBD2|18|.
TGTGCCAGCAGCCAACCCGGGACTAGCGGTAGCTCCTACAATGAGCAGTTCTTC
CASSQPGTSGSSYNEQFF
>TRBV30|TRBJ2-5|.|15|.
TGTGCCTGGAGTGATTTGGGAAGGGGGGGAGAGACCCAGTACTTC
CAWSDLGRGGETQYF
>TRBV28|TRBJ2-5|.|13|.
TGTGCCAGCAGCCTAACGAGCCCGGGAACCCAGTACTTC
CASSLTSPGTQYF
>TRBV7-9|TRBJ1-3|.|16|few
TGTGCCAGCAGCCCCCCGGGGGGAACCTCTGGAAACACCATATATTTT
CASSPPGGTSGNTIYF
>TRBV14|TRBJ2-3|TRBD1|14|.
TGTGCCAGCAGCCAGACAGGGGCCCCAGATACGCAGTATTTT
CASSQTGAPDTQYF
>TRBV7-9|TRBJ1-5|.|14|.
TGTGCCAGCAGCGATTCCTATAGCAATCAGCCCCAGCATTTT
CASSDSYSNQPQHF
>TRBV28|TRBJ1-6|.|16|.
TGTGCCAGCAGTTTATCCCCCTCAGGGCATCGTTCACCCCTCCACTTT
CASSLSPSGHRSPLHF
>TRBV24-1|TRBJ2-3|.|16|.
TGTGCCACCAGTGACTGGGACTCCCGGGGACGGGATACGCAGTATTTT
CATSDWDSRGRDTQYF
>TRBV27|TRBJ2-7|TRBD1|13|few
TGTGCCAGCCGAAGGACAGGGGGCTACGAGCAGTACTTC
CASRRTGGYEQYF
>TRBV7-9|TRBJ2-7|.|13|.
TGTGCCAGCAGCCGACACGAAGCCTACGAGCAGTACTTC
CASSRHEAYEQYF
>TRBV28|TRBJ2-1|TRBD1|15|once
TGTGCCAGCAGTTTAGCGGGAACAGGGGGCAATGAGCAGTTCTTC
CASSLAGTGGNEQFF
>TRBV15|TRBJ1-2|.|14|.
TGTGCCACCAGCCGGAGGGCCTCAGGGAGCGGCTACACCTTC
CATSRRASGSGYTF
>TRBV7-8|TRBJ1-3|.|18|.
TGTGCCAGCAGCTTAGATCTTTTCCCGTCGAGCTCTGGAAACACCATATATTTT
CASSLDLFPSSSGNTIYF
>TRBV21-1|TRBJ2-1|.|13|.
TGTGCCAGCAGCAAAACAGGGTACAATGAGCAGTTCTTC
CASSKTGYNEQFF
>TRBV6-2/TRBV6-3|TRBJ2-6|.|16|.
TGTGCCAGCAGTTACGCACACAGGGCTGGGGCCAACGTCCTGACTTTC
CASSYAHRAGANVLTF
>TRBV28|TRBJ2-1|.|16|.
TGTGCCAGCAGTCCCTCAGACAGTTCAAATTACAATGAGCAGTTCTTC
CASSPSDSSNYNEQFF
>TRBV6-5|TRBJ2-3|.|14|.
TGTGCCAGCAACGGACAGCCGCCCGGAGATACGCAGTATTTT
CASNGQPPGDTQYF
>TRBV2|TRBJ2-2|TRBD2|14|.
TGTGCCAGCAGGAGCGGGGGGAACACCGGGGAGCTGTTTTTT
CASRSGGNTGELFF
>TRBV5-6|TRBJ1-2|TRBD1|14|.
TGTGCCAGCAGCTGGACTCAGGACAGGGCGGACTACACCTTC
CASSWTQDRADYTF
>TRBV10-2|TRBJ2-1|TRBD2|15|.
TGCGCCAGCAGGGGGGGACTAGCGGGAGGAAACTGGCAGTTCTTC
CASRGGLAGGNWQFF
>TRBV19|TRBJ2-1|.|13|.
TGTGCCAGTACCACGTCAGTCTACAATGAGCAGTTCTTC
CASTTSVYNEQFF
>TRBV7-6|TRBJ1-5|.|13|.
TGTGCCAGCAGCTCGACGGACGGGGAACCCCAGCATTTT
CASSSTDGEPQHF
>TRBV30|TRBJ2-1|TRBD2|14|.
TGTGCCTGGAGTGTAGGTCTAGCGGGAGATGAGCAGTTCTTC
CAWSVGLAGDEQFF
>TRBV7-8|TRBJ2-3|TRBD2|19|.
TGTGCCAGCAGCCCTACCCTCGCCCTAGCGGGAGCCAACACAGATACGCAGTATTTT
CASSPTLALAGANTDTQYF
>TRBV29-1|TRBJ2-7|TRBD2|14|few
TGCAGCGTTGTACCTAGCGGAGGGAACTACGAGCAGTACTTC
CSVVPSGGNYEQYF
>TRBV5-6|TRBJ2-4|TRBD1|14|once
TGTGCCAGCAGTCGGGACAGGGTCGTAGACATTCAGTACTTC
CASSRDRVVDIQYF
>TRBV28|TRBJ2-6|.|15|.
TGTGCCAGCAGCCAGGGGGGCTCTGGGGCCAACGTCCTGACTTTC
CASSQGGSGANVLTF
>TRBV7-2|TRBJ2-1|TRBD2|15|.
TGTGCCAGCAGCGTCGGAGGAGCGGGACGGAATGAGCAGTTCTTC
CASSVGGAGRNEQFF
>TRBV5-6|TRBJ2-6|.|15|.
TGTGCCAGCAGCTTTCGGCAGGCTGGGGCCAACGTCCTGACTTTC
CASSFRQAGANVLTF
>TRBV28|TRBJ1-2|TRBD1|16|once
TGTGCCAGCAGTTCCTACCGTGGACAGGATAACTATGGCTACACCTTC
CASSSYRGQDNYGYTF
>TRBV15|TRBJ2-5|.|15|.
TGTGCCACCAGCAGTAGGGGGGGGCGGAAGGAGACCCAGTACTTC
CATSSRGGRKETQYF
>TRBV28|TRBJ1-2|.|14|.
TGTGCCAGCAGTTCCCCGGCGCGGAGCTATGGCTACACCTTC
CASSSPARSYGYTF
>TRBV4-1|TRBJ1-5|TRBD1|16|.
TGCGCCAGCAGCCCAAGCGCCGGGGACAGCGGTCAGCCCCAGCATTTT
CASSPSAGDSGQPQHF
>TRBV3-1/TRBV3-2|TRBJ2-5|.|16|.
TGTGCCAGCAGCCAAGTCGCGCCCGGCCTGGGGGGGACCCAGTACTTC
CASSQVAPGLGGTQYF
>TRBV5-6|TRBJ2-2|TRBD1|16|.
TGTGCCAGCTCTTCCGGGACAGGGGTCAACACCGGGGAGCTGTTTTTT
CASSSGTGVNTGELFF
>TRBV24-1|TRBJ2-2|TRBD2|15|.
TGTGCCACATCCGGGACTAGCGGGAACACCGGGGAGCTGTTTTTT
CATSGTSGNTGELFF
>TRBV11-2|TRBJ1-1|.|15|.
TGTGCCAGCAGCCCGACTACAGGGATGAACACTGAAGCTTTCTTT
CASSPTTGMNTEAFF
>TRBV28|TRBJ1-5|.|15|.
TGTGCCACCACGCGCGCAGGGTCCCGCAATCAGCCCCAGCATTTT
CATTRAGSRNQPQHF
>TRBV5-1|TRBJ2-1|TRBD2|15|.
TGCGCCAGCAGCCCACCGGGACTAGAGGCTTGGAAGCAGTTCTTC
CASSPPGLEAWKQFF
>TRBV18|TRBJ2-1|TRBD1|15|once
TGTGCCAGCTCACCAGCCTGGACAGGGAACAATGAGCAGTTCTTC
CASSPAWTGNNEQFF
>TRBV28|TRBJ2-6|TRBD2|17|.
TGTGCCAGCAGCAACGGACTAGGTTCAAGCGGGGCCAACGTCCTGACTTTC
CASSNGLGSSGANVLTF
>TRBV29-1|TRBJ2-3|TRBD2|14|.
TGCAGCGTGAGACTAGCGGGAGGGACAGATACGCAGTATTTT
CSVRLAGGTDTQYF
>TRBV7-9|TRBJ2-1|TRBD2|17|.
TGTGCCAGCAGCTTGGGGAGCGGGAGCTCCTCCTACAATGAGCAGTTCTTC
CASSLGSGSSSYNEQFF
>TRBV6-6|TRBJ2-7|TRBD2|15|.
TGTGCCAGCAGTCCCCGGACTAGCGGCTCCTACGAGCAGTACTTC
CASSPRTSGSYEQYF
>TRBV23-1|TRBJ1-5|TRBD1|16|few
TGCGCCAGCGTCCCCGGACAGGGTACAGAACATCAGCCCCAGCATTTT
CASVPGQGTEHQPQHF
>TRBV6-5|TRBJ1-2|TRBD1|15|.
TGTGCCAGCACCGCCAAGGACAGGCCTAACAGTAGGCCCCTCTTC
CASTAKDRPNSRPLF
>TRBV9|TRBJ2-3|.|14|.
TGTGCCAGCAGCGTGTCGGGACACACAGATACGCAGTATTTT
CASSVSGHTDTQYF
>TRBV28|TRBJ1-2|TRBD1|14|.
TGTGCCAGCAGGTTAACAGGGGCTCCGGGGCGCTACACCTTC
CASRLTGAPGRYTF
>TRBV19|TRBJ2-5|TRBD2|15|once
TGTGCCAGTAGTATAGACAGCGGCGGGGGAGAGACCCAGTACTTC
CASSIDSGGGETQYF
>TRBV28|TRBJ1-2|.|14|.
TGTGCCAGCAGTTCACAGGGTAGGGACTATGGCTACACCTTC
CASSSQGRDYGYTF
>TRBV4-3|TRBJ1-2|.|15|.
TGCGCCAGCAGTCCTCGACGGGACACATTGGATGGCTACACCTTC
CASSPRRDTLDGYTF